This TCR beta chain was sequenced for a study of blood T cell repertoires in COVID-19. Trimming left V 5 bases short and J 7 bases short, with 12 bases between. The CDR3 has 13 amino acids. Germline V gene sequence: CDR1 SGHTA, CDR2 FQGNSA. TCRdb's copy holds only in-frame clones and misses some; the assay was immunoSEQ multiplex PCR. The profile shows 230,000 or so clones, approximately 79% of them singletons. This sequence originates from a human donor in a cohort sampled during active COVID-19. The chain combines TRBV7-2 with TRBJ1-5; D perhaps matches TRBD1 (6 bases). Sequenced sample: peripheral blood. This chain's CDR3 is CASSEQGTQPQHF. The CDR3 nucleotides read TGTGCCAGCAGCGAACAGGGAACGCAGCCCCAGCATTTT.